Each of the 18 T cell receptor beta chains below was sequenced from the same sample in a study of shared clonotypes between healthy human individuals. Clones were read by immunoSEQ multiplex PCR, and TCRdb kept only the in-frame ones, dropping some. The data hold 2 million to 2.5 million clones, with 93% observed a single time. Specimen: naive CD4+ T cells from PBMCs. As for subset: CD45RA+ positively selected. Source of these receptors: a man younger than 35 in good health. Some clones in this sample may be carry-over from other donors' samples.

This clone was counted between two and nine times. Written as DNA, the CDR3 is TGCAGCGTTGAGCGGCAGGTGGGGGGCTACACCTTC. Its translation: CSVERQVGGYTF. V is TRBV29-1 and J is TRBJ1-2; D gene ambiguous. V gave up 3 bases and J gave up 8 bases, with 13 bases separating them. CDR3 length: 12 residues. Germline CDR1 SQVTM, CDR2 ANQGSEA.

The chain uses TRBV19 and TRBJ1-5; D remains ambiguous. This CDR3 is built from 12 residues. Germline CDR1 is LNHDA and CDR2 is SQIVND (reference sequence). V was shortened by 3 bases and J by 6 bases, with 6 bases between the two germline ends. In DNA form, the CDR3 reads TGTGCCAGTAGTATTTGGGCTCAGCCCCAGCATTTT. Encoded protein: CASSIWAQPQHF. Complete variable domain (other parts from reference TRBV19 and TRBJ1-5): DGGITQSPKYLFRKEGQNVTLSCEQNLNHDAMYWYRQDPGQGLRLIYYSQIVNDFQKGDIAEGYSVSREKKESFPLTVTSAQKNPTAFYLCASSIWAQPQHFGDGTRLSIL.

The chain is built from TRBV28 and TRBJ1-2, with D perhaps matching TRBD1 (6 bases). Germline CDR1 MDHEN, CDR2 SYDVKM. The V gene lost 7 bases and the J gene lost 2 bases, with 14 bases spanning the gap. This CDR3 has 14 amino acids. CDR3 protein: CASIVGGLNYGYTF. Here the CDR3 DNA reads TGTGCCAGCATAGTGGGGGGGCTAAACTATGGCTACACCTTC.

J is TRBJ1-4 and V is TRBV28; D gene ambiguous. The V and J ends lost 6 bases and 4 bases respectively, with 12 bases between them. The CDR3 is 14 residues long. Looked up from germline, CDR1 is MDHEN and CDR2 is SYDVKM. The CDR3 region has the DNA TGTGCCAGCAGCGAAGGCACCTTTAATGAAAAACTGTTTTTT. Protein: CASSEGTFNEKLFF.

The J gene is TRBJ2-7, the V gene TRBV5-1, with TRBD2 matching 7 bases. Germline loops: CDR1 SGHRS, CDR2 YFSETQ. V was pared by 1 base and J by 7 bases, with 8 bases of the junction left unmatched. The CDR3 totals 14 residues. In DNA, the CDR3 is TGCGCCAGCAGCTTGTCCGGGACTATGTGGGAGCAGTACTTC. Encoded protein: CASSLSGTMWEQYF.

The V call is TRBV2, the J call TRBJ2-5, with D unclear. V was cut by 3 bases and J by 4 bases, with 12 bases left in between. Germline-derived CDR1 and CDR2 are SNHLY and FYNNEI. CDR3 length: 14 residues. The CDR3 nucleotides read TGTGCCAGCAGTGATCAGCGCGGCCCAGAGACCCAGTACTTC. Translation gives CASSDQRGPETQYF.

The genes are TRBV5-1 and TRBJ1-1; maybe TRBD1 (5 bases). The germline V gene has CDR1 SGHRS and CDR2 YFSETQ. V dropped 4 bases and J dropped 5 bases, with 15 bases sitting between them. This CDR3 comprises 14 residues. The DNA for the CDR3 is TGCGCCAGCAGCGCACGGGGCGGAGGGACTGAAGCTTTCTTT. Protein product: CASSARGGGTEAFF.

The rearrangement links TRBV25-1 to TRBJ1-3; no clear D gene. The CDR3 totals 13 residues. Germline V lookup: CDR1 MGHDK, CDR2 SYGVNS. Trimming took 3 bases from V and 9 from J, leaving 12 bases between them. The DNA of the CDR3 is TGTGCCAGCAGTGAGTTTCGTGGCAGCACCATATATTTT. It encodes CASSEFRGSTIYF.

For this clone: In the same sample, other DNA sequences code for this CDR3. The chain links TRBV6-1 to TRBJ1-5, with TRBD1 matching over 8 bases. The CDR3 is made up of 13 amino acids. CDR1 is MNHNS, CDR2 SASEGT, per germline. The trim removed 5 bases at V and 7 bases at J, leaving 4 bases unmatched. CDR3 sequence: CASSRQGNQPQHF. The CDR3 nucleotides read TGTGCCAGCAGTCGACAGGGGAACCAGCCCCAGCATTTT.

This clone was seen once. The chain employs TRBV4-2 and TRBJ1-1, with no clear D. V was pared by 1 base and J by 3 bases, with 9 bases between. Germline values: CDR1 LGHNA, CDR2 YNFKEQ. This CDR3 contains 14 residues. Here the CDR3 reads CASSQATEYTEAFF. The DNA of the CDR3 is TGTGCCAGCAGCCAAGCTACCGAATACACTGAAGCTTTCTTT.

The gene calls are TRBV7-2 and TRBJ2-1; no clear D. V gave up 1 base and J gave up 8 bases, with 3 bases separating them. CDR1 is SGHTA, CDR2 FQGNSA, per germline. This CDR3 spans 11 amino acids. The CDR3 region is CASSLEYEQFF. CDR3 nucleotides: TGTGCCAGCAGCTTAGAGTATGAGCAGTTCTTC.

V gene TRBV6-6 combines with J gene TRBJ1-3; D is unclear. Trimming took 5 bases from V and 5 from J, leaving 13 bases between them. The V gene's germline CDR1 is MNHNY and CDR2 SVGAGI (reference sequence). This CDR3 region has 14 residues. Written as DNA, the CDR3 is TGTGCCAGCAGTAGGGAGCAGTTAAGAAACACCATATATTTT. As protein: CASSREQLRNTIYF.

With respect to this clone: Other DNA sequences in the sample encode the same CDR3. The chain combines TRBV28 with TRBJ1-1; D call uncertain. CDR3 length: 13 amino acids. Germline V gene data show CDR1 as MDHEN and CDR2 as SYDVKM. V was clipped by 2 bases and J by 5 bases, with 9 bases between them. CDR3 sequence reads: CASSLGGLTEAFF. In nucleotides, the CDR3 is TGTGCCAGCAGTTTAGGAGGGTTGACTGAAGCTTTCTTT.

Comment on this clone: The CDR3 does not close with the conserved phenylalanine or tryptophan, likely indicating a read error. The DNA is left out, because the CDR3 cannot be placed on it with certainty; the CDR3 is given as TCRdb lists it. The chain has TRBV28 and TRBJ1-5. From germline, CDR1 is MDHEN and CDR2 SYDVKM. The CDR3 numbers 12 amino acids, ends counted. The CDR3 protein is CASGRDDQPQHL.

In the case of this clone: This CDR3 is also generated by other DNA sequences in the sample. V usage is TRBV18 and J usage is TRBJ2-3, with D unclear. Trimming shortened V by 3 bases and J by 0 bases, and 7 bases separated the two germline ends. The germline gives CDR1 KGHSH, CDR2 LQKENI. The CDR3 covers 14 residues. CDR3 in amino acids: CASSPLTSTDTQYF. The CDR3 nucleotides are TGTGCCAGCTCACCGTTGACTAGCACAGATACGCAGTATTTT.

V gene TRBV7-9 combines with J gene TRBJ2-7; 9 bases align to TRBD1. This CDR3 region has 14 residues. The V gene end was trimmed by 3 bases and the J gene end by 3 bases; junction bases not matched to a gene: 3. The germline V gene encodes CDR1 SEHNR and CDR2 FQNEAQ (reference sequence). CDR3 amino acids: CASSFGTGIYEQYF. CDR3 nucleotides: TGTGCCAGCAGCTTCGGGACAGGGATCTACGAGCAGTACTTC.

CDR3 region: CASSLAGQGGSLNEAFF. CDR3 coding DNA: TGCGCCAGCAGCTTGGCCGGGCAGGGAGGTTCGCTGAATGAAGCTTTCTTT. The gene calls are TRBV5-1 and TRBJ1-1, with D tentatively TRBD1 (5 bases). The germline V gene has CDR1 SGHRS and CDR2 YFSETQ. Trimming left V 0 bases short and J 7 bases short, with 22 bases between. The CDR3 runs 17 residues.

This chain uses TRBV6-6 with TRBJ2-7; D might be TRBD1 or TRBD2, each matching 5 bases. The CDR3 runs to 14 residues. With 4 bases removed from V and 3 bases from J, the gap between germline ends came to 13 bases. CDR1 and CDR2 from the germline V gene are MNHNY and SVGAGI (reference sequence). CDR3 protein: CASSSPARGYEQYF. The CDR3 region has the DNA TGTGCCAGCAGTTCCCCAGCGAGGGGCTACGAGCAGTACTTC.